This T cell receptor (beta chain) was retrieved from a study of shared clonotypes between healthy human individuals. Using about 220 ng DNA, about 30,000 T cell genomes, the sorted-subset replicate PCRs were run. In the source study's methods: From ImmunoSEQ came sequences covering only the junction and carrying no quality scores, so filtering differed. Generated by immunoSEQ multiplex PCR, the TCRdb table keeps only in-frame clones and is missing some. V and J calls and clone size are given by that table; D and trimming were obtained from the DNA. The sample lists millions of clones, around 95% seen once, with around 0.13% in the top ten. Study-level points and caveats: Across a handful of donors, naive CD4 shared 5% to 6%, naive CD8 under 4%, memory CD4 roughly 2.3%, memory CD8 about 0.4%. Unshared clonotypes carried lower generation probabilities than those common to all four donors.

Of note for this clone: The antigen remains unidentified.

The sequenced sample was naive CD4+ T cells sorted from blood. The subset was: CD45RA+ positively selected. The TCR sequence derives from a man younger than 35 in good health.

CDR3 residues: CAWSKTGQSTDTQYF. The DNA for the CDR3 is TGTGCCTGGAGTAAGACAGGGCAAAGCACAGATACGCAGTATTTT. The chain carries TRBV30 and TRBJ2-3, with TRBD1 identical over 7 bases. In germline, CDR1 is GTSNPN, CDR2 SVGIG (reference sequence). The CDR3 runs 15 residues. Trimming took 2 bases from V and 0 from J; bases not matched to a gene: 5.